The next 4 T cell receptor beta chains were all read from a single sample in a study of OX40 agonist ivuxolimab in advanced cancers. Data came from immunoSEQ multiplex PCR; TCRdb stores just in-frame clones and leaves some out. The sample includes fewer than 25,000 clones, 73% of them seen just once. The sequenced sample was CD4+ or CD8+ T cells sorted from blood, obtained in a trial of the OX40 agonist ivuxolimab. All receptors come from an adult with an advanced solid tumor such as melanoma, head and neck, liver or kidney cancer.

V gene TRBV7-2 combines with J gene TRBJ2-5, with D maybe TRBD1 (5 bases). V was cut by 1 base and J by 4 bases, with 13 bases left in between. Germline V gene sequence: CDR1 SGHTA, CDR2 FQGNSA. The CDR3 has 15 residues. The CDR3 loop is CASSLDPGWGETQYF. DNA of the CDR3: TGTGCCAGCAGCTTAGACCCAGGGTGGGGAGAGACCCAGTACTTC. Drawing the rest from reference TRBV7-2 and TRBJ2-5, the complete variable domain is GAGVSQSPSNKVTEKGKDVELRCDPISGHTALYWYRQSLGQGLEFLIYFQGNSAPDKSGLPSDRFSAERTGGSVSTLTIQRTQQEDSAVYLCASSLDPGWGETQYFGPGTRLLVL.

The chain combines TRBV10-3 with TRBJ2-7, with a tentative D call TRBD1 (8 bases). Trimming left V 6 bases short and J 3 bases short, with 15 bases between. The V gene's germline CDR1 is ENHRY and CDR2 SYGVKD. The length of the CDR3 is 14 residues. Written as DNA, the CDR3 is TGTGCCATCAGGGACAGGGACTATCACTACGAGCAGTACTTC. As protein: CAIRDRDYHYEQYF.

The V gene is TRBV27, the J gene TRBJ2-7, with D tentatively TRBD1 (8 bases). Trimming cost V 6 bases and J 5 bases, with 23 bases left between them. Germline CDR1 and CDR2: MNHEY and SMNVEV (reference sequence). This CDR3 has 16 amino acids. The chain's CDR3 is CASRAIQGGLLDEQYF. CDR3 in DNA: TGTGCCAGCAGAGCGATACAGGGGGGGCTACTCGACGAGCAGTACTTC.

J is TRBJ2-7 and V is TRBV5-6; no firm D call. Germline V gene data show CDR1 as SGHDT and CDR2 as YYEEEE. This CDR3 spans 15 amino acids. V lost 2 bases and J lost 6, with 18 bases in between. CDR3 protein: CASSFFGQTVGEQYF. DNA for the CDR3: TGTGCCAGCAGCTTTTTTGGGCAGACGGTGGGCGAGCAGTACTTC.